This T cell receptor (beta chain) originates from a study of blood T cell repertoires in COVID-19. The CDR3 loop spans 14 amino acids. V gave up 4 bases and J gave up 2 bases, with 11 bases separating them. Germline V gene data show CDR1 as ENHRY and CDR2 as SYGVKD. Measured with immunoSEQ multiplex PCR; TCRdb has only the in-frame clones, and not every one. The sample consists of about 130,000 clones, more than 75% of them appearing once. The source of this sequence is a woman aged 45 to 65 who had recovered from COVID-19. Source material: peripheral blood. The chain has TRBV10-3 and TRBJ2-5; D is perhaps TRBD2 (6 bases). This CDR3 reads CAISGDSIQETQYF. The CDR3, as DNA: TGTGCCATCAGTGGGGACTCGATTCAAGAGACCCAGTACTTC.